Reported below is one T cell receptor (beta chain). Its antigen is currently not known. Per-base qualities were not stored, and no clone one base away is much larger. TCRbeta CDR3 regions were amplified from genomic DNA using the immunoSEQ Assay, a bias-controlled multiplex PCR. The authors' analysis ran thus. Within the assay, amplification of reference gene primers was used to estimate how many nucleated cells each sample contained. Sequence reads were collapsed and filtered to measure the absolute abundance of every unique TCRbeta CDR3 rearrangement. For each sample, productive Simpson clonality was calculated by taking the square root of Simpson's diversity index across productive rearrangements. TCRdb's version of the immuneACCESS table is confined to in-frame rearrangements and falls short of the full clone set. An unresolved V gene accounts for under half of the shortfall where checked; the remainder is of unknown origin. The DNA was the basis for D and trimming; V, J and clone size are from that table. This sample holds about 260,000 clones; over 75% were observed only once. Of the sample, roughly a tenth falls within the top ten clones.

In Seattle, one collaborating source enrolled patients while the infection was active and tracked those patients longitudinally over the course of disease. Whole blood was collected in K2EDTA tubes by collaborating institutions according to the institutions' own protocols. For TCRbeta analysis, collaborators shipped samples as frozen whole blood, isolated PBMCs, or DNA extracted from either of those sample types. These data are taken from a study of blood T cell repertoires in COVID-19 (dated by TCRdb to 2020 to 2022). Study-wide context: Samples covering the acute and convalescent phases of COVID-19 were provided by collaborators in the United States, Italy and Spain. The prospective study material was composed of cDNA or gDNA derived from T cells, B-cell-depleted T cells, or PBMCs. Subjects who had been exposed to COVID-19, were actively infected with it, or had recovered from it provided the deeply sampled blood TCRbeta repertoires that made up the dataset. A freely available public database, intended as a resource for researchers studying the immune response to SARS-CoV-2, is where the repertoires were released. The samples were drawn from two sources: the first 160 participants of the ongoing ImmuneRACE study, and 1,000 to 1,500 subjects contributed by 6 global collaborators. The sample metadata nearly always contained a de-identified subject ID, COVID-19 status, age in years and sex. Where available, HLA class I and class II types were obtained from metadata supplied by the sample provider rather than from assay-based typing.

What the research found in general, with its limitations: Clinical and demographic metadata were provided uncurated, with the amount varying by source and participant.

This TCR was recovered from a woman aged 70 to 79 with COVID-19, enrolled during active disease. Source material: peripheral blood.

The nucleotide sequence is TGCGCCAGCAGCTTGAAGGGGGATGAGCAGTTCTTC. It codes for CASSLKGDEQFF. In this chain, TRBV5-1 is recombined with TRBJ2-1, and the D gene may be TRBD1, 6 bases matching. The germline V gene yields SGHRS for CDR1 and YFSETQ for CDR2. The CDR3 covers 12 residues, taking in both the cysteine and the phenylalanine. Only CDR3 DNA remains: 36 bases, in frame from the first base. V loses 1 base, J loses 8 bases, and the germline ends lie 7 bases apart.